The clone carrying this T cell receptor beta chain was seen only once. Its cognate antigen is unknown. This CDR3 is 16 amino acids long. The J segment lost 2 bases and the V segment lost 2 bases, leaving 8 bases of the junction unmatched. The germline CDR1 and CDR2 sequences are MNHEY and SMNVEV (reference sequence). In the PCR, 60 Vbeta and 13 Jbeta primers were used. Produced via immunoSEQ multiplex PCR; TCRdb's table is partial and in-frame only. The sample consists of over 250,000 clones, roughly 85% of them appearing once. The source of the sample is a study of cytomegalovirus exposure and HLA in healthy donors. Study conclusions and caveats: Diagnosis of cytomegalovirus status made by the classifier reportedly showed high specificity and sensitivity. Beyond CMV serostatus, there was no information to go on about immune exposure. Researchers reported in a later analysis that common viral pathogens appeared linked to several top clusters.

The receptor was derived from a man aged 35 to 55 in good health and CMV-seropositive. Material: PBMCs. The chain couples TRBV27 to TRBJ2-5; 7 positions agree with TRBD1. CDR3: CASSLTTGHIQETQYF. As DNA, the CDR3 is TGTGCCAGCAGTTTAACGACAGGGCACATTCAAGAGACCCAGTACTTC.